The present T cell receptor (beta chain) was sequenced within a study of T cell responses to AZD1222 COVID-19 vaccine listed by TCRdb under 2021. With respect to the entire study: A total of about 230 trial participants underwent TCR sequencing, of whom about 210 received two doses of AZD1222 and about 26 received two doses of the MenACWY control vaccine. Trial participants were enrolled by age into subgroups of 18-55, 56-69 and 70-plus years, and around 150, 29 and 61 TCR-sequenced participants, respectively, were included in these subgroups.

Notes on this clone: Its antigen is still unknown. Nothing much larger sits one base from this clone, and base qualities are not available.

The CDR3 regions of human TCRbeta chains were analyzed by immunosequencing. On the study's bioinformatics: TCRs in the repertoires were compared against a reference library of SARS-CoV-2-specific TCRs that had been generated with the MIRA antigen-specificity platform. Breadth meant the fraction of unique TCRs that were SARS-CoV-2-associated, whereas depth meant the fraction of total T cells that were SARS-CoV-2-associated. Each spike-specific TCR was assigned to its reactive spike region and to a CD4 or CD8 class using the MIRA data. Log10-transformed breadth and depth values were compared by one-way ANOVA with Sidak's multiple comparisons tests. Not all clones reach the TCRdb copy of this immuneACCESS table, which keeps in-frame sequences only. Checked studies attribute under half of the gap to unresolved V genes and leave the rest unexplained. The V and J calls and clone size were taken over from that table, and D and trimming were inferred from the DNA. In this sample the table shows fewer than 200,000 clones, 70% to 90% of which occur a single time. Roughly 4% of the sample goes to the ten largest clones.

The sample's time point label, decoded: about 28 days (+/-7) after the second vaccine dose. Because spike-specific TCR depth and breadth did not differ between the two schedules, AZD1222 recipients who got a second dose at roughly 4 weeks were pooled with those who got a second dose at roughly 12 weeks. Vaccinee samples were obtained from the UK trials COV001 and COV002, which included a single-blind randomized controlled phase 2/3 trial of AZD1222 (ChAdOx1 nCoV-19) in healthy adults. For TCRbeta chain sequencing, PBMC samples from trial participants were taken at day 0 and at day 28 after the second dose. Summary of the overall study and its limitations: Conclusions about previously exposed vaccinees were limited because only six or seven AZD1222 recipients were SARS-CoV-2 seropositive at baseline. Participants were mostly white British and included more females than males, and it was suggested by the authors that clonal diversity may have been underestimated. A significant rise in spike-specific TCR breadth and depth was observed after two AZD1222 doses relative to day 0 and relative to MenACWY recipients. Because no day 14 peak-response samples were available, the repertoires could be characterized only after the peak T cell response. The 56-69-year group was small, and its depth increase did not reach significance, likely because of low power. The vaccine-associated CD4 TCRs covered the entire spike protein, and the dominant responses fell in regions 160-218 and 743-854. Reportedly, close to half of the unique spike-specific TCRs recognized epitopes lying outside the regions that are mutated in the B.1.351 and B.1.1.7 variants.

Measured from the cysteine to the phenylalanine, the CDR3 is 14 residues long. The kept DNA is CDR3 alone, 42 bases in frame from the first base. The germline V gene sets CDR1 to MNHEY and CDR2 to SVGAGI. Trimming costs V 7 bases and J 7 bases, and their ends lie 19 bases apart. Here the sequenced sample was peripheral blood, taken 28 days after the second AZD1222 dose. The V and J genes are TRBV6-5 and TRBJ1-2; a tentative D call is TRBD1 (5 bases match). The sequence derives from an adult who received the AZD1222 COVID-19 vaccine. The CDR3 protein sequence reads: CASTTTDQGGGYTF. In nucleotides, the sequence is TGTGCCAGCACCACGACAGACCAGGGAGGTGGCTACACCTTC.